One and the same sample provided the 12 T cell receptor beta chains below, sequenced in a study of blood T cell repertoires in COVID-19. Measured with immunoSEQ multiplex PCR; TCRdb has only the in-frame clones, and not every one. The data hold roughly 460,000 clones, with around nine tenths observed a single time. Sequenced input: peripheral blood. These receptors all come from a man aged 18 to 29 with COVID-19, enrolled during active disease.

The J gene is TRBJ1-1, the V gene TRBV9; D may be TRBD1 (5 bases). CDR1 and CDR2 from the germline V gene are SGDLS and YYNGEE. The CDR3 runs 13 residues. V dropped 0 bases and J dropped 11 bases, with 14 bases sitting between them. The CDR3 region is CASSVGIGAPAFF. CDR3 in DNA: TGTGCCAGCAGCGTAGGCATTGGGGCTCCGGCTTTCTTT. The entire variable domain, with the rest obtained from reference TRBV9 and TRBJ1-1, is as follows: DSGVTQTPKHLITATGQRVTLRCSPRSGDLSVYWYQQSLDQGLQFLIQYYNGEERAKGNILERFSAQQFPDLHSELNLSSLELGDSALYFCASSVGIGAPAFFGQGTRLTVV.

The rearrangement uses TRBV7-2 and TRBJ2-1; 10 bases are shared with TRBD2. The V segment lost 3 bases and the J segment 3 bases; nucleotides outside the gene matches: 2. Germline V gene lookup returns CDR1 SGHTA and CDR2 FQGNSA. The CDR3 extends over 15 amino acids. The CDR3 nucleotides are TGTGCCAGCAGCTTCCTAGCGGGAGTCTACAATGAGCAGTTCTTC. Amino acid sequence: CASSFLAGVYNEQFF.

The chain joins TRBV2 to TRBJ2-7; 14 bases match TRBD2. The germline gives CDR1 SNHLY, CDR2 FYNNEI. Trimming removed 9 bases from V and 2 bases from J; junction bases left unmatched: 6. The CDR3 runs to 15 residues. CDR3 bases: TGTGCCAGTCGACTAGCGGGGGGGCCGCCCTACGAGCAGTACTTC. Amino acid sequence: CASRLAGGPPYEQYF. The complete variable domain, with remaining parts taken from reference TRBV2 and TRBJ2-7, reads EPEVTQTPSHQVTQMGQEVILRCVPISNHLYFYWYRQILGQKVEFLVSFYNNEISEKSEIFDDQFSVERPDGSNFTLKIRSTKLEDSAMYFCASRLAGGPPYEQYFGPGTRLTVT.

The rearrangement links TRBV9 to TRBJ2-3; maybe TRBD2 (6 bases). Trimming removed 3 bases from V and 4 bases from J, with 9 bases in between. This CDR3 is 13 amino acids long. From germline, CDR1 is SGDLS and CDR2 YYNGEE. In DNA, the CDR3 is TGTGCCAGCAGCGCAGGGACTTCAGATACGCAGTATTTT. Amino acids: CASSAGTSDTQYF.

The chain uses TRBV15 and TRBJ1-5; the D gene is possibly TRBD1 (5 bases). The CDR3 consists of 14 residues. V shed 0 bases and J shed 4 bases, with 7 bases lying between them. In germline, CDR1 is LNHNV, CDR2 YYDKDF (reference sequence). The CDR3 reads CATSREGVNQPQHF. In nucleotides, the CDR3 is TGTGCCACCAGCAGAGAAGGGGTGAATCAGCCCCAGCATTTT.

This clone was seen a single time. The chain uses TRBV24-1 and TRBJ2-1; D uncertain. Trimming took 5 bases from V and 2 from J, leaving 9 bases between them. The CDR3 has 14 amino acids. Germline-derived CDR1 and CDR2 are KGHDR and SFDVKD. The CDR3 DNA reads as TGTGCCACCAGTGGAGCTTCCCCCTACAATGAGCAGTTCTTC. Protein sequence: CATSGASPYNEQFF.

The gene calls are TRBV7-9 and TRBJ2-5; possibly TRBD2 for D (5 bases). CDR3 size: 11 residues. The V end was cut by 7 bases, the J end by 7 bases, with 10 bases between. The germline CDR1 and CDR2 sequences are SEHNR and FQNEAQ (reference sequence). Here the CDR3 reads CASTPGGTQYF. CDR3 sequence (DNA): TGTGCCAGCACCCCAGGAGGGACCCAGTACTTC.

The chain is built from TRBV5-6 and TRBJ2-7, with D tentatively TRBD2 (5 bases). Germline V gene data show CDR1 as SGHDT and CDR2 as YYEEEE. V lost 0 bases and J 2 bases, leaving 9 bases between the germline ends. This CDR3 comprises 14 residues. CDR3 region: CASSLVRAPYEQYF. The CDR3 DNA sequence: TGTGCCAGCAGCTTGGTGAGGGCGCCCTACGAGCAGTACTTC.

The chain couples TRBV30 to TRBJ1-3, with a possible D match to TRBD1 (6 bases). Per germline, CDR1 GTSNPN and CDR2 SVGIG (reference sequence). The germline V and J ends were trimmed by 4 bases and 0 bases, with 13 bases remaining between them. This CDR3 is 15 amino acids long. CDR3 sequence reads: CAWNRDKGSGNTIYF. CDR3 DNA: TGTGCCTGGAATCGGGACAAGGGCTCTGGAAACACCATATATTTT.

The genes are TRBV12-3 or TRBV12-4 and TRBJ2-3; no clear D gene. The V gene lost 5 bases and the J gene lost 4 bases, with 10 bases spanning the gap. This CDR3 region has 13 residues. The CDR3 DNA reads TGTGCCAGCAGTCACCCGAGCGCAGATACGCAGTATTTT. This sequence encodes CASSHPSADTQYF.

The chain employs TRBV6-5 and TRBJ1-4; the match to TRBD1 covers 9 bases. In germline, CDR1 is MNHEY, CDR2 SVGAGI. V lost 6 bases and J lost 6; bases outside the gene matches: 5. The CDR3 is 14 residues long. The DNA for the CDR3 is TGTGCCAGCAGCCTGGGACAGGGCCATGAAAAACTGTTTTTT. Residues: CASSLGQGHEKLFF.

The chain has TRBV19 and TRBJ2-5; no definite D call. The germline CDR1 and CDR2 sequences are LNHDA and SQIVND (reference sequence). V shed 2 bases and J shed 1 base, with 11 bases lying between them. This CDR3 has 15 amino acids. CDR3 loop: CASSILGQSQETQYF. CDR3 nucleotides: TGTGCCAGTAGTATATTGGGCCAGAGCCAAGAGACCCAGTACTTC. Complete variable domain (other parts from reference TRBV19 and TRBJ2-5): DGGITQSPKYLFRKEGQNVTLSCEQNLNHDAMYWYRQDPGQGLRLIYYSQIVNDFQKGDIAEGYSVSREKKESFPLTVTSAQKNPTAFYLCASSILGQSQETQYFGPGTRLLVL.